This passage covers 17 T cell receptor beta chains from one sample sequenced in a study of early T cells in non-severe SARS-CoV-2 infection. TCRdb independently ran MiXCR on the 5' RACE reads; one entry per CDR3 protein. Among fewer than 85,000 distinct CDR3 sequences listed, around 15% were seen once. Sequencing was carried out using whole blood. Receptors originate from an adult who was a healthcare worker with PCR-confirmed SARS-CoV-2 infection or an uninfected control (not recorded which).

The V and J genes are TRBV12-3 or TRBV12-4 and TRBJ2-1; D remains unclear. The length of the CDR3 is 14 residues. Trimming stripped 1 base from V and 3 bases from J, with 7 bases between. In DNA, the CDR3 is TGTGCCAGCAGTTTAGTGCGGAACTACAATGAGCAGTTCTTC. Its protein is CASSLVRNYNEQFF.

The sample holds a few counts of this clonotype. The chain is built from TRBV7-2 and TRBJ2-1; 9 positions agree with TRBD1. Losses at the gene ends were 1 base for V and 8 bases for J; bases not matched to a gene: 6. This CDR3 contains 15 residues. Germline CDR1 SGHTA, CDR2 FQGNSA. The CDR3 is CASSLVTGGSDEQFF. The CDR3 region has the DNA TGTGCCAGCAGCTTAGTTACAGGGGGCTCGGATGAGCAGTTCTTC.

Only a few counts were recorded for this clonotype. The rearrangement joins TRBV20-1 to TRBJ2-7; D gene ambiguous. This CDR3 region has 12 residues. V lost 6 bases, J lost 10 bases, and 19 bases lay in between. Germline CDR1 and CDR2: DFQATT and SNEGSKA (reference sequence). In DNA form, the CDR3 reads TGCAGTGCCCAGCCATCAAACGCGCAACAGTACTTC. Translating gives CSAQPSNAQQYF.

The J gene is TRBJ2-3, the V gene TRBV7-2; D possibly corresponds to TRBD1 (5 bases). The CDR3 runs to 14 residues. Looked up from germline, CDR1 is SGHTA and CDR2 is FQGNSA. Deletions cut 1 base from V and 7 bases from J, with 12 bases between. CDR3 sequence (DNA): TGTGCCAGCAGCTTAGTGGGGCCCAGATATACGCAGTATTTT. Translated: CASSLVGPRYTQYF.

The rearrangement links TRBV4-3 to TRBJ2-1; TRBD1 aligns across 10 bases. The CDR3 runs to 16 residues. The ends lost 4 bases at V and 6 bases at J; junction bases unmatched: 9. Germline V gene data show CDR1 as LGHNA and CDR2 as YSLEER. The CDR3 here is CASSRTGQGGPNEQFF. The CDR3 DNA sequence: TGCGCCAGCAGCCGGACCGGACAGGGGGGACCCAATGAGCAGTTCTTC.

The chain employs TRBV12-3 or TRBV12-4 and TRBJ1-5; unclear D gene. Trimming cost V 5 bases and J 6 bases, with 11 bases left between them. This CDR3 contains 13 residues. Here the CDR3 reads CASSPWAGQPQHF. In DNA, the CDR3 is TGTGCCAGCAGTCCCTGGGCGGGTCAGCCCCAGCATTTT.

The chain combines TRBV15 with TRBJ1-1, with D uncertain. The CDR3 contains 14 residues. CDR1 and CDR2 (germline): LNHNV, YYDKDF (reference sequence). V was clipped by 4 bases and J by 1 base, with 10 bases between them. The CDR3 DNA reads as TGTGCCACCAGCAACTACCCGGAGAACACTGAAGCTTTCTTT. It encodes CATSNYPENTEAFF.

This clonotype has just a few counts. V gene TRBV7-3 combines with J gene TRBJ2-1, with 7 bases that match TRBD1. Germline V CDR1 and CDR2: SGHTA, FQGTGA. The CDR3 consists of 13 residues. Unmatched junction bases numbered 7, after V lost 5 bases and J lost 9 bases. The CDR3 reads CASSPTGSGEQFF. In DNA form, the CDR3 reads TGTGCCAGCAGCCCGACAGGGTCGGGTGAGCAGTTCTTC.

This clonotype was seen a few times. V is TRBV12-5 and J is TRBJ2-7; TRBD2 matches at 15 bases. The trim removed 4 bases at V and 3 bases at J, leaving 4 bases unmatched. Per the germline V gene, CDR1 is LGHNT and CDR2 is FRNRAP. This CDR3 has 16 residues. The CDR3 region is CASGSPGLAGGYEQYF. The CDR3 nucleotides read TGTGCTAGTGGTTCCCCGGGACTAGCGGGGGGCTACGAGCAGTACTTC.

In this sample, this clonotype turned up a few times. In DNA form, the CDR3 reads TGTGCCAGCAGCCGTAGCGGGGGGGCCTTAGGCGGCATTCAGTACTTC. Its protein product is CASSRSGGALGGIQYF. The V and J genes are TRBV7-9 and TRBJ2-4; 11 bases fit TRBD2. From germline, CDR1 is SEHNR and CDR2 FQNEAQ (reference sequence). The CDR3 contains 16 residues. Trimming took 5 bases from V and 9 from J; bases not matched to a gene: 12.

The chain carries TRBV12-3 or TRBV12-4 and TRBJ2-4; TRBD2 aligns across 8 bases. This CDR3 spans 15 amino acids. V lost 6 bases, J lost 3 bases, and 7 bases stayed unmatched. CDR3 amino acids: CASRSTSGGKNIQYF. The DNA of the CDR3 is TGTGCCAGCAGATCCACTAGCGGCGGCAAAAACATTCAGTACTTC.

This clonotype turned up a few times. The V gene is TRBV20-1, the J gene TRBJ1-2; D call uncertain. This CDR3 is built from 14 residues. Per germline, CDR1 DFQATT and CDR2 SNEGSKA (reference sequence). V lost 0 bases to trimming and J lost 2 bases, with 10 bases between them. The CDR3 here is CSARDYNNNYGYTF. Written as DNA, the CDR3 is TGCAGTGCTAGAGATTATAATAACAACTATGGCTACACCTTC.

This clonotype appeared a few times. This CDR3 is CASTLDQYEQYF. For the CDR3, the DNA is TGTGCCAGCACCCTGGACCAATACGAGCAGTACTTC. The chain combines TRBV7-9 with TRBJ2-7; no firm D call. Per the germline V gene, CDR1 is SEHNR and CDR2 is FQNEAQ (reference sequence). The length of the CDR3 is 12 residues. V lost 7 bases and J lost 4, with 11 bases in between.

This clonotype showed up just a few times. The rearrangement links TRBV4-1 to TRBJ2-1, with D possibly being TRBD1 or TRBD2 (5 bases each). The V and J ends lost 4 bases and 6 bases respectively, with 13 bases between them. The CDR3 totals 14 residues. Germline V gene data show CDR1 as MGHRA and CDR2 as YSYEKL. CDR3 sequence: CASSLNSGTNEQFF. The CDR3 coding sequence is TGCGCCAGCAGCCTTAACTCCGGGACCAATGAGCAGTTCTTC.

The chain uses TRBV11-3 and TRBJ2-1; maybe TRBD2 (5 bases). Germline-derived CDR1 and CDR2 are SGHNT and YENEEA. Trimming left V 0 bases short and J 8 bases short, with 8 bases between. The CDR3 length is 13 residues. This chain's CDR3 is CASSLEGRHEQFF. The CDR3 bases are TGTGCCAGCAGCTTAGAAGGGAGACATGAGCAGTTCTTC.

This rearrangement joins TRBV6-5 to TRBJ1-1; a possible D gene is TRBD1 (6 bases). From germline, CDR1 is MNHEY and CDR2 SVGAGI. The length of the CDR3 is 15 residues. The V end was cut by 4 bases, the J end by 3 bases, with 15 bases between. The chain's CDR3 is CASSLTGRWDTEAFF. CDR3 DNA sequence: TGTGCCAGCAGTTTAACAGGGAGGTGGGACACTGAAGCTTTCTTT.

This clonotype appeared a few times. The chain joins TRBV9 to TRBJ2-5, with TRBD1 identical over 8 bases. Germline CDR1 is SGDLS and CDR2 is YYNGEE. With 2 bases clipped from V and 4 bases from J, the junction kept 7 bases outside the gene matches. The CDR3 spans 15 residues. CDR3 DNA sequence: TGTGCCAGCAGCGTTAGTGGACAGGGTTTAGAGACCCAGTACTTC. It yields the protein CASSVSGQGLETQYF.